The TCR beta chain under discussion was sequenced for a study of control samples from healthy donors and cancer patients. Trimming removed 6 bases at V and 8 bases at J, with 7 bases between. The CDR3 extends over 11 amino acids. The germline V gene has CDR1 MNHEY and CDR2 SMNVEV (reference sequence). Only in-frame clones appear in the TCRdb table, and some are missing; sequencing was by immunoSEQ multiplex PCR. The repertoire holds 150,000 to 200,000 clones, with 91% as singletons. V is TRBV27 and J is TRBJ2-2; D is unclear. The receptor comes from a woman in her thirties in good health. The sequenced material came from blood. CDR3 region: CASRGWGELFF. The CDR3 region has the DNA TGTGCCAGCAGGGGATGGGGGGAGCTGTTTTTT.